This T cell receptor beta chain was documented in a study of blood T cell repertoires in COVID-19. Here immunoSEQ multiplex PCR was the method, and the copy in TCRdb shows in-frame clones only, minus some. Here the sample spans about 160,000 clones, more than 80% being singletons. This CDR3 is 13 amino acids long. The ends were cut back, 2 bases at V and 4 bases at J, with 6 bases in the middle. Germline CDR1 and CDR2: WNHNN and SYGVQD (reference sequence). This clone was detected a few times. The sequence was collected from a human donor in a cohort sampled during active COVID-19. The sequencing sample was made of peripheral blood. The chain employs TRBV10-1 and TRBJ1-5; D ambiguous. Here the CDR3 reads CASSEAQNQPQHF. In DNA form, the CDR3 reads TGCGCCAGCAGTGAGGCACAAAATCAGCCCCAGCATTTT.